The entry below gives a single TCR beta chain sequence along with its context. Its antigen is undetermined. The CDR3 is 16 amino acids. The J segment lost 1 base and the V segment lost 2 bases, leaving 7 bases of the junction unmatched. Germline CDR1 reads SGHRS; CDR2 reads YFSETQ. The data were obtained in a study of shared clonotypes between healthy human individuals. Across the study: The plates for each donor numbered three CD4 naive, three CD4 memory, two CD8 naive and one CD8 memory.

Study-level findings and limits: Relative to memory subsets, naive subsets generally showed larger estimated richness.

CD4+ cell separation produced CD45RA+ naive and CD45RA-negative memory subsets. Assay: immunoSEQ multiplex PCR; the TCRdb copy retains only in-frame clones and omits some. The data show 2 million to 2.5 million clones, 85% to 95% seen once. This TCR was recovered from a young man in good health. Some clones in this sample may be carry-over from other donors' samples. The specimen sequenced was naive CD4+ T cells from PBMCs. Subset in this sample: CD45RA+ positively selected. The V and J genes are TRBV5-1 and TRBJ1-2, with TRBD1 identical over 8 bases. The chain's CDR3 is CASSLSDRALNYGYTF. Written as DNA, the CDR3 is TGCGCCAGCAGCTTATCGGACAGGGCGCTTAACTATGGCTACACCTTC. Complete variable domain (other parts from reference TRBV5-1 and TRBJ1-2): KAGVTQTPRYLIKTRGQQVTLSCSPISGHRSVSWYQQTPGQGLQFLFEYFSETQRNKGNFPGRFSGRQFSNSRSEMNVSTLELGDSALYLCASSLSDRALNYGYTFGSGTRLTVV.